This T cell receptor (beta chain) was identified in a study of T cells of healthy individuals. This clonotype was observed a few times. Germline assignment: CDR1 LNHDA and CDR2 SQIVND (reference sequence). The length of the CDR3 is 14 residues. V was clipped by 1 base and J by 4 bases, with 8 bases between them. TCRdb passed the 5' RACE reads through MiXCR, listing each CDR3 protein once. In the table there are roughly 87,000 distinct CDR3 sequences, around 17% of which are singletons. This TCR was recovered from a human donor in good health. V gene TRBV19 combines with J gene TRBJ1-5; D is uncertain. The CDR3 here is CASSIAQRNQPQHF. The CDR3 DNA follows: TGTGCCAGTAGTATAGCCCAGAGAAATCAGCCCCAGCATTTT.